This TCR beta chain was obtained from a study of glioma-infiltrating T cells. The iRepertoire nested amplicon-rescue multiplex PCR amplified TCR alpha and beta CDR3s from RNA. MiXCR was run by TCRdb on the multiplex PCR reads, yielding one entry per CDR3 protein. The table lists about 110,000 distinct CDR3 sequences, less than 30% of them singletons. Germline V gene sequence: CDR1 LGHNA, CDR2 YSLEER. The CDR3 covers 17 residues. V was cut by 0 bases and J by 2 bases, with 15 bases left in between. Concerning this clonotype itself: It may be a read error: a sequence one base away is much more abundant.

The clonotype comes from a human donor with low-grade glioma or glioblastoma, undergoing nonglioma brain surgery, or in good health (not recorded which). The J gene is TRBJ2-3, the V gene TRBV4-3; D unclear. Sequencing was performed on glioma tissue, nonneoplastic brain tissue, or PBMCs (not recorded which). The CDR3 DNA follows: TGCGCCAGCAGCCAAGAGAGTAACAGAACTTACACAGATACGCAGTATTTT. It is translated as CASSQESNRTYTDTQYF.